This passage covers 31 T cell receptor beta chains from one sample sequenced in a study of T cells after yellow fever vaccination. A single record per CDR3 protein comes from TCRdb applying MiXCR to the 5' RACE reads. The repertoire consists of about 53,000 distinct CDR3 sequences, with about 6.6% occurring once and the leading ten covering around 38%. Source: CD8+ T cells sorted from PBMCs, taken on the day of the first yellow fever vaccination. These receptors originate from a man aged 18 to 30 who received the YFV17D yellow fever vaccine.

The chain has TRBV6-1 and TRBJ2-1; D not certain. Per germline, CDR1 MNHNS and CDR2 SASEGT. V lost 4 bases to trimming and J lost 0 bases, with 10 bases between them. This CDR3 comprises 15 residues. CDR3 bases: TGTGCCAGCAGTGCCGGGCTCGCCTCCTACAATGAGCAGTTCTTC. Its translation: CASSAGLASYNEQFF.

This clonotype was seen many times. This sequence joins TRBV27 and TRBJ2-5, with D possibly TRBD1 on 5 matching bases. Germline-derived CDR1 and CDR2 are MNHEY and SMNVEV (reference sequence). The CDR3 covers 14 residues. V dropped 2 bases and J dropped 2 bases, with 9 bases sitting between them. CDR3 amino acids: CASSLGAVQETQYF. CDR3 in DNA: TGTGCCAGCAGTTTAGGGGCGGTACAAGAGACCCAGTACTTC.

The rearrangement links TRBV11-2 to TRBJ2-7, with 10 positions matching TRBD2. V dropped 5 bases and J dropped 3; count of bases not matched to a gene: 7. The CDR3 has 15 amino acids. CDR1 and CDR2 (germline): SGHAT, FQNNGV. CDR3 nucleotide sequence: TGTGCCAGCAGCCAACTAGCGGGGAAGGTCTACGAGCAGTACTTC. This encodes CASSQLAGKVYEQYF.

At least ten counts were recorded for this clonotype. The gene calls are TRBV5-1 and TRBJ2-7; D not resolved. In germline, CDR1 is SGHRS, CDR2 YFSETQ. Trimming pared 2 bases from V and 2 bases from J, leaving 8 bases between. This CDR3 has 13 amino acids. CDR3 bases: TGCGCCAGCAGCTTCGGACCTACCTACGAGCAGTACGTC. This encodes CASSFGPTYEQYV.

This clonotype occurred a few times. This sequence joins TRBV28 and TRBJ1-2; 7 bases line up with TRBD1. Unmatched junction bases numbered 3, after V lost 4 bases and J lost 7 bases. The germline gives CDR1 MDHEN, CDR2 SYDVKM. CDR3 length equals 12 residues. This CDR3 reads CASSSRDSGYTF. The CDR3 DNA reads TGTGCCAGCAGTTCTAGGGACAGTGGCTACACCTTC.

This clonotype showed up just a few times. The chain combines TRBV5-4 with TRBJ2-7, with D perhaps matching TRBD1 (5 bases). The CDR3 has 14 amino acids. Germline values: CDR1 SGHNT, CDR2 YYREEE (reference sequence). Trimming took off 4 bases at V and 2 bases at J, with 13 bases between the two ends. CDR3 loop: CASSRADSTYEQYF. The CDR3 DNA sequence: TGTGCCAGCAGCCGCGCTGACAGCACCTACGAGCAGTACTTC.

This clonotype was seen a few times. The chain recombines TRBV7-6 with TRBJ1-1; D is unclear. There are 15 residues in the CDR3. Trimming pared 5 bases from V and 0 bases from J, leaving 13 bases between. Germline CDR1 is SGHVS and CDR2 is FNYEAQ. The CDR3 loop is CASSPLAGMNTEAFF. The DNA of the CDR3 is TGTGCCAGCAGCCCGCTCGCGGGGATGAACACTGAAGCTTTCTTT.

The chain links TRBV6-1 to TRBJ1-5, with 7 nucleotides matching TRBD1. The CDR3 spans 16 residues. Germline CDR1 MNHNS, CDR2 SASEGT. J was trimmed by 4 bases and V by 3 bases; bases with no gene match: 9. DNA for the CDR3: TGTGCCAGCAGTGAGGCGACAGGGACGGGGAATCAGCCCCAGCATTTT. Translating it yields CASSEATGTGNQPQHF.

The table lists this clonotype with many counts. The rearrangement links TRBV4-1 to TRBJ2-7; 14 bases align to TRBD2. Trimming at V came to 0 bases and at J to 3 bases, leaving 1 base not matched to a gene. Germline-derived CDR1 and CDR2 are MGHRA and YSYEKL. CDR3 length: 16 residues. This CDR3 reads CASSQDGTSGGYEQYF. In nucleotides, the CDR3 is TGCGCCAGCAGCCAAGATGGGACTAGCGGGGGCTACGAGCAGTACTTC.

This clonotype occurred many times. The CDR3 loop is CASSEGATDTQYF. The CDR3 DNA follows: TGTGCCAGCAGCGAGGGGGCCACAGATACGCAGTATTTT. The V and J genes are TRBV9 and TRBJ2-3; 7 bases line up with TRBD1. CDR1 and CDR2 from the germline V gene are SGDLS and YYNGEE. With V trimmed by 3 bases and J by 2 bases, 0 bases remained unmatched. The CDR3 length is 13 residues.

This clonotype was recorded at least ten times. The chain is built from TRBV29-1 and TRBJ2-2, with a tentative D call TRBD1 (6 bases). This CDR3 comprises 12 residues. Germline lookup yields CDR1 SQVTM and CDR2 ANQGSEA. V was cut by 7 bases and J by 0 bases, with 6 bases left in between. The CDR3 DNA reads TGCAGCGGGACAGCGAACACCGGGGAGCTGTTTTTT. Translated, it gives CSGTANTGELFF.

In this sample, this clonotype turned up a few times. The chain couples TRBV7-9 to TRBJ2-5, with 8 bases that match TRBD2. Per the germline V gene, CDR1 is SEHNR and CDR2 is FQNEAQ (reference sequence). The ends lost 5 bases at V and 5 bases at J; junction bases unmatched: 13. The CDR3 contains 16 residues. The CDR3: CASSNAGGGGLETQYF. The CDR3 DNA reads as TGTGCCAGCAGCAACGCCGGGGGGGGAGGATTGGAGACCCAGTACTTC.

This chain uses TRBV10-3 with TRBJ1-5, with no clear D. There are 13 residues in the CDR3. The germline V gene has CDR1 ENHRY and CDR2 SYGVKD. The V end lost 8 bases, the J end lost 5 bases, and 13 bases lay between the germline ends. DNA for the CDR3: TGTGCCATCGGCCCGGACGGCTATCAGCCCCAGCATTTT. It codes for CAIGPDGYQPQHF.

This clonotype was counted at least ten times. The chain uses TRBV6-1 and TRBJ2-2; maybe TRBD1 (5 bases). V was trimmed by 7 bases and J by 7 bases, leaving 19 bases between them. CDR3 length: 15 residues. Looked up from germline, CDR1 is MNHNS and CDR2 is SASEGT. This CDR3 is CASTPVIGANGELFF. CDR3 bases: TGTGCCAGCACGCCGGTTATTGGGGCTAACGGGGAGCTGTTTTTT.

Comment on this clonotype: It is likely a read error, because the conserved phenylalanine at the end of the CDR3 is missing. The chain links TRBV18 to TRBJ2-3; D not resolved. The germline CDR1 and CDR2 sequences are KGHSH and LQKENI. V was pared by 0 bases and J by 0 bases, with 7 bases between. The CDR3 runs 15 residues. CDR3 DNA sequence: TGTGCCAGCTCACCACCGGCGGCCAGCACAGATACGCAGTATATT. It specifies CASSPPAASTDTQYI.

The sample holds a few counts of this clonotype. This chain links TRBV4-3 with TRBJ2-3, with no clear D. The ends were cut back, 0 bases at V and 4 bases at J, with 11 bases in the middle. Germline CDR1 and CDR2: LGHNA and YSLEER. CDR3 length equals 15 residues. In DNA, the CDR3 is TGCGCCAGCAGCCAAGAGGAAAGGACCGCAGATACGCAGTATTTT. Encoded protein: CASSQEERTADTQYF.

The chain employs TRBV19 and TRBJ1-1, with TRBD1 identical over 7 bases. Germline lookup yields CDR1 LNHDA and CDR2 SQIVND (reference sequence). Trimming removed 5 bases from V and 3 bases from J; junction bases left unmatched: 6. This CDR3 is built from 14 residues. CDR3 nucleotides: TGTGCCAGTAGTGAGGGACAGAGTTACACTGAAGCTTTCTTT. Amino acids: CASSEGQSYTEAFF.

The sample holds a few counts of this clonotype. This chain uses TRBV7-8 with TRBJ1-6; D ambiguous. The CDR3 is made up of 14 amino acids. CDR1 SGHVS and CDR2 FQNEAQ come from the germline V gene. Trimming shortened V by 1 base and J by 4 bases, and 5 bases separated the two germline ends. CDR3 residues: CASSLVGYNSPLHF. The CDR3, as DNA: TGTGCCAGCAGCTTAGTGGGTTATAATTCACCCCTCCACTTT.

This clonotype has only a few counts. The gene calls are TRBV6-2 or TRBV6-3 and TRBJ2-7; D remains unclear. V shed 2 bases and J shed 5 bases, with 7 bases lying between them. The CDR3 has 12 residues. The V gene's germline CDR1 is MNHEY and CDR2 SVGEGT. The CDR3 region has the DNA TGTGCCAGCAGTTACACGTACCACGAGCAGTACTTC. Its protein is CASSYTYHEQYF.

This clonotype was recorded many times. The chain links TRBV20-1 to TRBJ1-6, with D unclear. There are 14 residues in the CDR3. V was cut by 0 bases and J by 3 bases, with 6 bases left in between. Germline values: CDR1 DFQATT, CDR2 SNEGSKA (reference sequence). CDR3 amino acids: CSARESLYNSPLHF. CDR3 bases: TGCAGTGCTAGAGAGAGTCTCTATAATTCACCCCTCCACTTT.

This clonotype occurred many times. The chain couples TRBV11-2 to TRBJ2-5, with TRBD1 as a possible D gene (5 bases). Germline V gene sequence: CDR1 SGHAT, CDR2 FQNNGV. V lost 5 bases to trimming and J lost 5 bases, with 12 bases between them. The CDR3 spans 13 residues. The CDR3 reads CASSTGPGETQYF. The CDR3 nucleotides read TGTGCCAGCAGCACCGGGCCAGGGGAGACCCAGTACTTC.

This clonotype was found a few times. This chain links TRBV19 with TRBJ1-5; D uncertain. The CDR3 contains 14 residues. Trimming cost V 11 bases and J 0 bases, with 14 bases left between them. Per the germline V gene, CDR1 is LNHDA and CDR2 is SQIVND (reference sequence). Written as DNA, the CDR3 is TGTGCCTCCGCGGTGTCAGGTAGCAATCAGCCCCAGCATTTT. Amino acid sequence: CASAVSGSNQPQHF.

A remark on this clonotype: A much larger clone sits a single nucleotide away, making a read error possible. This CDR3 is CASSWGFWEKLFF. CDR3 DNA sequence: TGTGCCAGCAGCTGGGGGTTTTGGGAAAAACTGTTTTTT. The rearrangement links TRBV6-6 to TRBJ1-4, with D perhaps matching TRBD1 (5 bases). Deletions cut 6 bases from V and 8 bases from J, with 13 bases between. There are 13 residues in the CDR3. From germline, CDR1 is MNHNY and CDR2 SVGAGI (reference sequence).

This clonotype was counted many times. This chain joins TRBV29-1 and TRBJ2-3; D unclear. This CDR3 region has 14 residues. The germline CDR1 and CDR2 sequences are SQVTM and ANQGSEA. V gave up 2 bases and J gave up 10 bases, with 19 bases separating them. The CDR3 DNA reads as TGCAGCGTTGAATTTGGGGTCAGACTCGAGGCGCAGTATTTT. As protein: CSVEFGVRLEAQYF.

This clonotype was recorded at least ten times. The rearrangement uses TRBV10-3 and TRBJ2-7; D is possibly TRBD1 (6 bases). V was shortened by 10 bases and J by 2 bases, with 18 bases between the two germline ends. CDR3 length: 14 residues. Per the germline V gene, CDR1 is ENHRY and CDR2 is SYGVKD. Here the CDR3 DNA reads TGTGCCACCGGCTCCAGGGGCCTTACCTACGAGCAGTACGTC. Its protein is CATGSRGLTYEQYV.

This chain links TRBV28 with TRBJ2-5; D is undetermined. The V gene's germline CDR1 is MDHEN and CDR2 SYDVKM. This CDR3 has 13 amino acids. The germline V and J ends were trimmed by 2 bases and 1 base, with 5 bases remaining between them. The CDR3 sequence: CASSLKVQETQYF. The CDR3 bases are TGTGCCAGCAGTTTAAAGGTCCAAGAGACCCAGTACTTC.

This clonotype was observed at least ten times. The genes are TRBV20-1 and TRBJ1-1; no clear D. The CDR3 runs 10 residues. V shed 6 bases and J shed 5 bases, with 7 bases lying between them. Germline assignment: CDR1 DFQATT and CDR2 SNEGSKA (reference sequence). CDR3 DNA: TGCAGTGCCCGCAAGACTGAAGCTTTCTTT. Protein product: CSARKTEAFF.

In its sample, this clonotype was seen a few times. V gene TRBV7-9 combines with J gene TRBJ2-7, with unresolved D. CDR3 length equals 11 residues. The V gene lost 1 base and the J gene lost 6 bases, with 4 bases spanning the gap. The germline V gene encodes CDR1 SEHNR and CDR2 FQNEAQ (reference sequence). The CDR3 region has the DNA TGTGCCAGCAGCTTAGGCCCCGAGCAGTACTTC. It codes for CASSLGPEQYF.

This clonotype was counted between two and nine times. The CDR3 protein is CATGQGYEQYV. The CDR3 DNA is TGTGCCACGGGACAGGGCTACGAGCAGTACGTC. The V gene is TRBV6-1, the J gene TRBJ2-7, with 9 bases fitting TRBD1. Looked up from germline, CDR1 is MNHNS and CDR2 is SASEGT. CDR3 size: 11 residues. V shed 10 bases and J 3 bases; nucleotides not matched to a gene: 1.

This clonotype was detected ten times or more. The CDR3 sequence: CSARLGHAYEQYF. Written as DNA, the CDR3 is TGCAGTGCTAGGCTGGGCCATGCCTACGAGCAGTACTTC. This rearrangement joins TRBV20-1 to TRBJ2-7, with unresolved D. This CDR3 is 13 amino acids long. Trimming left V 3 bases short and J 2 bases short, with 11 bases between. In germline, CDR1 is DFQATT, CDR2 SNEGSKA (reference sequence).

This clonotype was picked up a small number of times. This chain uses TRBV12-3 or TRBV12-4 with TRBJ1-5; 8 bases agree with TRBD1. The CDR3 contains 15 residues. Trimming removed 5 bases from V and 0 bases from J; junction bases left unmatched: 3. As DNA, the CDR3 is TGTGCCAGCAGTGAAGACAGGGGTAGCAATCAGCCCCAGCATTTT. Amino acids: CASSEDRGSNQPQHF.